These 23 T cell receptor beta chains originate from one sample sequenced in a study of T-cell memory formation after mild COVID-19. TCRdb ran MiXCR on the 5' RACE reads and lists one entry per CDR3 protein. The table lists approximately 400,000 distinct CDR3 sequences, roughly 17% of them singletons. The specimen sequenced was PBMCs or a T cell subset sorted from them (not recorded which). Every receptor here comes from a man younger than 35 who had mild COVID-19 (a few samples of this study predate the infection). Cell type and time point are not known.

This clonotype was counted between two and nine times. The chain joins TRBV6-5 to TRBJ2-7; D tentatively reads TRBD1 or TRBD2 (5 bases each). CDR1 and CDR2 from the germline V gene are MNHEY and SVGAGI. CDR3 length equals 15 residues. Trimming removed 6 bases from V and 2 bases from J, with 17 bases in between. The CDR3 region is CASRVAGGDTYEQYV. DNA for the CDR3: TGTGCCAGCAGGGTCGCTGGGGGAGACACCTACGAGCAGTACGTC.

This chain uses TRBV29-1 with TRBJ2-3; 7 bases are shared with TRBD2. The length of the CDR3 is 14 residues. The germline gives CDR1 SQVTM, CDR2 ANQGSEA. Germline trimming cut 4 bases from V and 6 bases from J; bases unmatched to any gene: 10. The CDR3 DNA sequence: TGCAGCGTTGTCTTTGGGGGGGATGGCGATACGCAGTATTTT. Its protein product is CSVVFGGDGDTQYF.

The DNA for the CDR3 is TGTGCCAGCACCAAAGAAAGTGGCGGCGGGGATGAAGCTTTCTTT. The encoded protein is CASTKESGGGDEAFF. This chain joins TRBV6-1 and TRBJ1-1, with D uncertain. This CDR3 region has 15 residues. Per germline, CDR1 MNHNS and CDR2 SASEGT. V gave up 7 bases and J gave up 7 bases, with 22 bases separating them.

This clonotype was counted ten times or more. This sequence joins TRBV5-1 and TRBJ1-1; tentative D call: TRBD1 (5 bases). CDR1 is SGHRS, CDR2 YFSETQ, per germline. The CDR3 is made up of 13 amino acids. Trimming stripped 5 bases from V and 5 bases from J, with 13 bases between. Here the CDR3 DNA reads TGCGCCAGCAGATCTGGGGCTCGGACTGAAGCTTTCTTT. Amino acids: CASRSGARTEAFF.

The V call is TRBV20-1, the J call TRBJ1-3; D is unresolved. The CDR3 has 11 residues. The germline CDR1 and CDR2 sequences are DFQATT and SNEGSKA (reference sequence). V lost 6 bases and J 4 bases, leaving 7 bases between the germline ends. CDR3 sequence reads: CSAYGGNTIYF. As DNA, the CDR3 is TGCAGTGCGTACGGGGGAAACACCATATATTTT.

V is TRBV5-1 and J is TRBJ2-6; D ambiguous. Trimming pared 0 bases from V and 0 bases from J, leaving 13 bases between. CDR1 is SGHRS, CDR2 YFSETQ, per germline. This CDR3 region has 18 residues. The CDR3 loop reads CASSLGPVINSGANVLTF. The CDR3 DNA is TGCGCCAGCAGCTTGGGTCCAGTTATCAACTCTGGGGCCAACGTCCTGACTTTC.

The chain carries TRBV20-1 and TRBJ2-2; D unclear. The germline V gene encodes CDR1 DFQATT and CDR2 SNEGSKA (reference sequence). V lost 5 bases and J 3 bases, leaving 10 bases between the germline ends. The CDR3 sequence is 13 residues long. CDR3 nucleotides: TGCAGTGCTCCTAGAGGATACACCGGGGAGCTGTTTTTT. Its protein is CSAPRGYTGELFF.

The chain has TRBV5-6 and TRBJ2-2, with D perhaps assigned TRBD1 or TRBD2 (5 bases each). The V and J ends lost 2 bases and 5 bases respectively, with 13 bases between them. The CDR3 runs 15 residues. Germline values: CDR1 SGHDT, CDR2 YYEEEE. In nucleotides, the CDR3 is TGTGCCAGCAGCTTTCGCAGGGAGATGACCGGGGAGCTGTTTTTT. Translated, it gives CASSFRREMTGELFF.

The chain uses TRBV10-3 and TRBJ2-3, with 13 bases identical to TRBD2. The CDR3 has 15 residues. V lost 7 bases to trimming and J lost 3 bases; unmatched junction nucleotides: 4. Germline V lookup: CDR1 ENHRY, CDR2 SYGVKD. The CDR3 coding sequence is TGTGCCATCACCGGGACTAGCGGGGTGACAGATACGCAGTATTTT. Its protein product is CAITGTSGVTDTQYF.

The V call is TRBV7-6, the J call TRBJ1-2; D uncertain. CDR3 length equals 13 residues. V dropped 4 bases and J dropped 7 bases, with 13 bases sitting between them. Germline V lookup: CDR1 SGHVS, CDR2 FNYEAQ. CDR3 sequence (DNA): TGTGCCAGCAGCTCCTCTTTTTCGGGTGGCTACACCTTC. It specifies CASSSSFSGGYTF.

In its sample, this clonotype was seen a few times. The chain employs TRBV5-6 and TRBJ1-6, with D perhaps matching TRBD1 (5 bases). This CDR3 has 16 residues. Germline CDR1 is SGHDT and CDR2 is YYEEEE. V lost 3 bases and J 10 bases, leaving 20 bases between the germline ends. The CDR3, as DNA: TGTGCCAGCAGCTGGAGGGACCGGGAGCTCACCTCACCCCTCCACTTT. It encodes CASSWRDRELTSPLHF.

The sample holds many counts of this clonotype. The chain employs TRBV5-5 and TRBJ1-1; D is possibly TRBD1 (5 bases). This CDR3 region has 14 residues. Per the germline V gene, CDR1 is SGHKS and CDR2 is YYEKEE (reference sequence). V dropped 2 bases and J dropped 1 base, with 9 bases sitting between them. The CDR3, as DNA: TGTGCCAGCAGCTTCAGGGCCAAGAACACTGAAGCTTTCTTT. It codes for CASSFRAKNTEAFF.

V gene TRBV7-2 combines with J gene TRBJ1-6, with D perhaps TRBD1 (6 bases). The V gene's germline CDR1 is SGHTA and CDR2 FQGNSA. Trimming left V 5 bases short and J 8 bases short, with 16 bases between. The CDR3 has 15 amino acids. The CDR3 protein is CASSPRGGSDSPLHF. DNA of the CDR3: TGTGCCAGCAGCCCCCGAGGGGGATCGGATTCACCCCTCCACTTT.

The chain uses TRBV30 and TRBJ1-2; 7 bases line up with TRBD1. The germline V gene encodes CDR1 GTSNPN and CDR2 SVGIG (reference sequence). The CDR3 contains 14 residues. V was clipped by 3 bases and J by 4 bases; unmatched bases: 8. CDR3 in DNA: TGTGCCTGGAGCCCCAACAGGGGTCCCTATGGCTACACCTTC. This sequence encodes CAWSPNRGPYGYTF.

The chain has TRBV7-9 and TRBJ2-3; TRBD1 is a possible D gene (6 bases). Trimming pared 5 bases from V and 0 bases from J, leaving 18 bases between. The CDR3 covers 17 residues. CDR1 SEHNR and CDR2 FQNEAQ come from the germline V gene (reference sequence). CDR3 sequence reads: CASSPNLGTLSTDTQYF. Here the CDR3 DNA reads TGTGCCAGCAGCCCTAACCTCGGGACACTGAGCACAGATACGCAGTATTTT.

The V call is TRBV20-1, the J call TRBJ1-1; D remains unclear. The CDR3 consists of 12 residues. Per the germline V gene, CDR1 is DFQATT and CDR2 is SNEGSKA (reference sequence). This CDR3 reads CRAWRVGTEAFF. The CDR3 DNA is TGCAGGGCCTGGAGGGTCGGCACTGAAGCTTTCTTT.

The rearrangement joins TRBV7-2 to TRBJ1-5, with 7 positions matching TRBD1. CDR1 is SGHTA, CDR2 FQGNSA, per germline. V lost 5 bases and J lost 8; bases outside the gene matches: 9. The CDR3 length is 14 residues. For the CDR3, the DNA is TGTGCCAGCAGCCCCCACAGGGGCGAGGAGCCCCAGCATTTT. Its translation: CASSPHRGEEPQHF.

This clonotype was recorded many times. The chain links TRBV7-2 to TRBJ1-1, with D hard to call. The CDR3 length is 14 residues. The germline V and J ends were trimmed by 5 bases and 0 bases, with 10 bases remaining between them. Germline lookup yields CDR1 SGHTA and CDR2 FQGNSA. In nucleotides, the CDR3 is TGTGCCAGCAGCGCACCCGGGCTGAACACTGAAGCTTTCTTT. Translation: CASSAPGLNTEAFF.

V gene TRBV6-2 or TRBV6-3 combines with J gene TRBJ2-3; D unresolved. V gave up 4 bases and J gave up 0 bases, with 8 bases separating them. The germline gives CDR1 MNHEY, CDR2 SVGEGT. This CDR3 is 14 amino acids long. The CDR3 region has the DNA TGTGCCAGCAGTTTCAGGTTGAGCACAGATACGCAGTATTTT. Encoded protein: CASSFRLSTDTQYF.

This clonotype was observed a handful of times. The genes are TRBV20-1 and TRBJ2-3, with D unclear. This CDR3 has 14 amino acids. Trimming removed 1 base at V and 4 bases at J, with 12 bases between. The germline gives CDR1 DFQATT, CDR2 SNEGSKA (reference sequence). This CDR3 reads CSARGASWADTQYF. The CDR3 nucleotides read TGCAGTGCTAGAGGGGCCTCCTGGGCAGATACGCAGTATTTT.

There are a few counts of this clonotype. The rearrangement uses TRBV27 and TRBJ2-7, with D uncertain. Germline V gives CDR1 MNHEY, CDR2 SMNVEV (reference sequence). The CDR3 spans 13 residues. Trimming left V 2 bases short and J 4 bases short, with 9 bases between. The CDR3 sequence: CASSLLDRYEQYF. The CDR3 nucleotides read TGTGCCAGCAGTTTACTAGACCGGTACGAGCAGTACTTC.

V usage is TRBV7-2 and J usage is TRBJ1-4, with D unresolved. The ends were cut back, 5 bases at V and 5 bases at J, with 15 bases in the middle. This CDR3 is 15 amino acids long. Germline V gene data show CDR1 as SGHTA and CDR2 as FQGNSA. CDR3 sequence reads: CASSPSRAENEKLFF. CDR3 sequence (DNA): TGTGCCAGCAGCCCCTCGCGTGCGGAGAATGAAAAACTGTTTTTT.

This clonotype turned up a few times. The chain couples TRBV20-1 to TRBJ2-4; the D gene is possibly TRBD2 (6 bases). The V gene lost 5 bases and the J gene lost 1 base, with 9 bases spanning the gap. The germline gives CDR1 DFQATT, CDR2 SNEGSKA (reference sequence). The CDR3 sequence is 13 residues long. CDR3 protein: CSAREWAKNIQYF. In DNA form, the CDR3 reads TGCAGTGCTCGGGAGTGGGCCAAAAACATTCAGTACTTC.